A selection of T cell receptor beta chains follows, all from one sample in a study of blood T cell repertoires in COVID-19. Sequencing was performed with immunoSEQ multiplex PCR; in TCRdb, only in-frame clones are kept and a portion is missing. The table includes more than 250,000 clones, approximately 88% detected once. The sequencing sample was made of PBMCs or T cells enriched from blood (not recorded which). These TCRs come from a woman in her forties with acute COVID-19. CDR3s include the opening cysteine and the closing phenylalanine or tryptophan. Fields, in order: V gene, clone size, D gene, J gene, CDR3 length, CDR3 DNA, CDR3 protein. A D gene is named only where the DNA matches it firmly. The size of a clone is reported for some rows only, either as once, few or many, or as a class for expanded clones.

TRBV5-1,-,TRBD2,TRBJ2-7,19,TGCGCCAGCAGCACAGGGCTCGGGACTAGCGGGAGGGCCCTTGGGGAGCAGTACTTC,CASSTGLGTSGRALGEQYF
TRBV28,-,-,TRBJ2-7,14,TGTGCCAGCAGTTTATGGGGGGCACCCTACGAGCAGTACTTC,CASSLWGAPYEQYF
TRBV18,-,-,TRBJ1-2,13,TGTGCCAGCTCACCAACTGAGAACTATGGCTACACCTTC,CASSPTENYGYTF
TRBV2,-,-,TRBJ2-2,14,TGTGCCACTCGGGGACTCCAGAACACCGGGGAGCTGTTTTTT,CATRGLQNTGELFF
TRBV5-1,-,-,TRBJ2-1,15,TGCGCCAGCAGCTCTGGACAGATCTCCTACAATGAGCAGTTCTTC,CASSSGQISYNEQFF
TRBV29-1,few,-,TRBJ2-5,12,TGCAGCGTTGATATAGCCGAGGAGACCCAGTACTTC,CSVDIAEETQYF
TRBV7-9,-,TRBD1,TRBJ2-2,13,TGTGCCAGCAGCCTACAGGGGAATGGGGAGCTGTTTTTT,CASSLQGNGELFF
TRBV4-3,-,TRBD1,TRBJ1-1,14,TGCGCCAGCAGGACCTCCGGGACAGGAAAAGAAGCTTTCTTT,CASRTSGTGKEAFF
TRBV30,-,TRBD2,TRBJ2-4,15,TGTGCCTGGAGTGTAGGGAGCGGGAGGGGGGACATTCAGTACTTC,CAWSVGSGRGDIQYF
TRBV4-3,-,-,TRBJ1-2,15,TGCGCCAGCAGCCAAGATCGAACAGTCAACTATGGCTACACCTTC,CASSQDRTVNYGYTF
TRBV9,-,-,TRBJ2-3,15,TGTGCCAGCAGCGTAGCAGGAACTAGCACAGATACGCAGTATTTT,CASSVAGTSTDTQYF
TRBV9,-,TRBD2,TRBJ2-1,18,TGTGCCAGCAGCGTAGCTAGCGGGAGGGCCGTCTCCTACAATGAGCAGTTCTTC,CASSVASGRAVSYNEQFF
TRBV7-2,-,TRBD2,TRBJ2-3,14,TGTGCCAGCAGTTTCCTAGCGGGGGTAGATACGCAGTATTTT,CASSFLAGVDTQYF
TRBV7-6,-,-,TRBJ1-2,14,TGTGCCAGCAGCCCCTACCAGGCTAACTATGGCTACACCTTC,CASSPYQANYGYTF
TRBV4-3,few,TRBD1,TRBJ1-5,14,TGCGCCAGCAGCCGGGACAGAGGCAATCAGCCCCAGCATTTT,CASSRDRGNQPQHF
TRBV7-2,-,TRBD2,TRBJ2-1,12,TGTGCCAGCAGCTTAATAGCGGGAGCCCAGTTCTTC,CASSLIAGAQFF
TRBV2,once,TRBD2,TRBJ2-1,15,TGTGCCATACACGAGAGGGAGGGCCCTCTGGATGAGCAGTTCTTC,CAIHEREGPLDEQFF
TRBV7-6,-,-,TRBJ2-2,15,TGTGCCAGCAGGTCCGGGACAATCAACACCGGGGAGCTGTTTTTT,CASRSGTINTGELFF
TRBV5-1,-,TRBD1,TRBJ2-1,15,TGCGCCAGCAGCTTGGTACCGGGACAGGGTCCTGAGCAGTTCTTC,CASSLVPGQGPEQFF
TRBV10-3,-,-,TRBJ2-5,13,TGTGCCATCAGTCGACAGAACCAAGAGACCCAGTACTTC,CAISRQNQETQYF
TRBV6-2/TRBV6-3,once,TRBD2,TRBJ2-7,16,TGTGCCAGCAGCCCTGAGACTAGCGGACACTCCTACGAGCAGTACTTC,CASSPETSGHSYEQYF
TRBV5-4,once,-,TRBJ2-1,13,TGTGCCAGCAGCTTGGCTTCCCGTAATGAGCAGTTCTTC,CASSLASRNEQFF
TRBV6-5,-,TRBD1,TRBJ2-3,13,TGTGCCAGCAGCGGACAGGGTGGTGATACGCAGTATTTT,CASSGQGGDTQYF
TRBV19,-,-,TRBJ1-5,17,TGTGCCAGTAGTATAGTGGGGGGATACCAGGGCAATCAGCCCCAGCATTTT,CASSIVGGYQGNQPQHF
TRBV19,-,TRBD1,TRBJ2-1,16,TGTGCCAGTAGTATAGTTGGTACAGGGGGCGGAGGTGAGCAGTTCTTC,CASSIVGTGGGGEQFF